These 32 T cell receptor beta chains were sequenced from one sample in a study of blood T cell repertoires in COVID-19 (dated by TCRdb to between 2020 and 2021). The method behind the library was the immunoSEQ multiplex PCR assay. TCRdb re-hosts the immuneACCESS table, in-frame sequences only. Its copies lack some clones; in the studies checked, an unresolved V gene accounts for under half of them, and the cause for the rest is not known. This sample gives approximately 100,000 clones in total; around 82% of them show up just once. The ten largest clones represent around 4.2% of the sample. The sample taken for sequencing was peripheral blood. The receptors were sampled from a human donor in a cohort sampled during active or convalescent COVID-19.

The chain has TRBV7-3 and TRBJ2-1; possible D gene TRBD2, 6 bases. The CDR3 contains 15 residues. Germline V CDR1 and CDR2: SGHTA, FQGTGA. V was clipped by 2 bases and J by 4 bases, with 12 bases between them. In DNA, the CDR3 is TGTGCCAGCAGCTTACCCGGACTACGTTACAATGAGCAGTTCTTC. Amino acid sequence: CASSLPGLRYNEQFF. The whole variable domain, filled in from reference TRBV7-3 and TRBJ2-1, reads GAGVSQTPSNKVTEKGKYVELRCDPISGHTALYWYRQSLGQGPEFLIYFQGTGAADDSGLPNDRFFAVRPEGSVSTLKIQRTERGDSAVYLCASSLPGLRYNEQFFGPGTRLTVL.

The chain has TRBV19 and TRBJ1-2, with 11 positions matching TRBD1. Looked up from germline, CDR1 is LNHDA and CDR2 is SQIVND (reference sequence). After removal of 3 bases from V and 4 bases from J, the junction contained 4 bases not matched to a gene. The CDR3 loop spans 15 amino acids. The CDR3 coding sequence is TGTGCCAGTAGTATCCGGACAGGGGGCGTCTATGGCTACACCTTC. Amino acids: CASSIRTGGVYGYTF.

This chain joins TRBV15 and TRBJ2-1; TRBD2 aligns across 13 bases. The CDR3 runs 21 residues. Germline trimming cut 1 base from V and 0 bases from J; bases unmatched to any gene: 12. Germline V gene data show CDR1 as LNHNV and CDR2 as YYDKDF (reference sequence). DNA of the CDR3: TGTGCCACCAGCAGAGCGCCGGGACTAGCGGGGAGATTGAGCTCCTACAATGAGCAGTTCTTC. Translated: CATSRAPGLAGRLSSYNEQFF.

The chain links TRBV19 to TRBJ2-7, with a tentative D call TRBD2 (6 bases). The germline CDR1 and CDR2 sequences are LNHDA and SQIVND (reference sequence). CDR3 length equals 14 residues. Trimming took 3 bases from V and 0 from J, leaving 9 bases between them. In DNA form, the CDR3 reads TGTGCCAGTAGTATTCAGCGGGCCTCCTACGAGCAGTACTTC. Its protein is CASSIQRASYEQYF.

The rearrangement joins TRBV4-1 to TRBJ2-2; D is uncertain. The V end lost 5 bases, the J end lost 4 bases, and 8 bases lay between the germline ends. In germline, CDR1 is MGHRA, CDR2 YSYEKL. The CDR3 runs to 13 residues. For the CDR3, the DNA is TGCGCCAGCAGCGAGTCATTCACCGGGGAGCTGTTTTTT. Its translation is CASSESFTGELFF.

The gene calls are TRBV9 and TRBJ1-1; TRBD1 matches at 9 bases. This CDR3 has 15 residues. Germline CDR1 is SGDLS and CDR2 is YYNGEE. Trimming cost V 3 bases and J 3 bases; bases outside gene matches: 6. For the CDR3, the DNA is TGTGCCAGCAGCGCCAGACAGGGGGTGGACACTGAAGCTTTCTTT. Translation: CASSARQGVDTEAFF.

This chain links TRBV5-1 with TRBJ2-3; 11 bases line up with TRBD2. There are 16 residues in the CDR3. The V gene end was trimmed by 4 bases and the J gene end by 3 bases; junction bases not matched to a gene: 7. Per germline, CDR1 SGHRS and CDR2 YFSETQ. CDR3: CASSLRLAGRTDTQYF. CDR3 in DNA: TGCGCCAGCAGCCTAAGACTAGCGGGAAGAACAGATACGCAGTATTTT.

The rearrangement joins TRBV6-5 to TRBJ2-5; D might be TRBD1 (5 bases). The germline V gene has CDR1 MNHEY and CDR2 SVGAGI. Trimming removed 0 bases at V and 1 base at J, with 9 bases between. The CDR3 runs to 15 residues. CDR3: CASSYSGDRQETQYF. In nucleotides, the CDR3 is TGTGCCAGCAGTTACTCAGGGGATCGCCAAGAGACCCAGTACTTC.

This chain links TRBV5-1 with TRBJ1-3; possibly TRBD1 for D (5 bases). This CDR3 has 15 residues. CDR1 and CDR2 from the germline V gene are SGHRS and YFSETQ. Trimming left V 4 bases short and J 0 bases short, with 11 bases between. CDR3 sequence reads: CASSPADNSGNTIYF. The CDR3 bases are TGCGCCAGCAGCCCGGCGGACAACTCTGGAAACACCATATATTTT. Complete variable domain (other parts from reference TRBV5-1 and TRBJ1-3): KAGVTQTPRYLIKTRGQQVTLSCSPISGHRSVSWYQQTPGQGLQFLFEYFSETQRNKGNFPGRFSGRQFSNSRSEMNVSTLELGDSALYLCASSPADNSGNTIYFGEGSWLTVV.

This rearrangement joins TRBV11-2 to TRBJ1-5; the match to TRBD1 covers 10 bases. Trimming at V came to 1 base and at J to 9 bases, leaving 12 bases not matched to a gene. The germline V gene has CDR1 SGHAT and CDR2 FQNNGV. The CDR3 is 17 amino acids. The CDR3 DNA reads TGTGCCAGCAGCTTAGGTCCCCCGGACAGGGGGGGTGGGCCCCAGCATTTT. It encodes CASSLGPPDRGGGPQHF.

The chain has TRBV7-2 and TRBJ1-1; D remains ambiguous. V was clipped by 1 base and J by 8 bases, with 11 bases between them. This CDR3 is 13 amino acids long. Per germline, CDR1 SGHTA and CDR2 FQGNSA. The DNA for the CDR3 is TGTGCCAGCAGCTTAGTGGAGGGAACGGAAGCTTTCTTT. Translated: CASSLVEGTEAFF.

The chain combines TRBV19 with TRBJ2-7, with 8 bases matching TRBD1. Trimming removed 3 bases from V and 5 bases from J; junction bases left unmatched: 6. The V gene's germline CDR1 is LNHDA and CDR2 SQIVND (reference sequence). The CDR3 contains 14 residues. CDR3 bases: TGTGCCAGTAGTATCTGGCAGGGGGCCCACGAGCAGTACTTC. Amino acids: CASSIWQGAHEQYF.

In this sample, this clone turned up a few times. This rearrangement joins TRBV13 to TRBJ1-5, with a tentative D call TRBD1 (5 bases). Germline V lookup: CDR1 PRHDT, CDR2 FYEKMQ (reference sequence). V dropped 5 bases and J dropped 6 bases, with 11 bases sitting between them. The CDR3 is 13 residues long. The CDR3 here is CASSRGAIQPQHF. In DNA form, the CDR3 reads TGTGCCAGCAGCCGTGGGGCCATTCAGCCCCAGCATTTT.

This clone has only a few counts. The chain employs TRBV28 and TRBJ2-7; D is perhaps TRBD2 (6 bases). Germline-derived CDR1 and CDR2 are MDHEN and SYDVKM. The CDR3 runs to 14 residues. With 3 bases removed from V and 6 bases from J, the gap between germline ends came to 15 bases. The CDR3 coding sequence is TGTGCCAGCAGTTTGGGGCTAGCGTTTTTCGAGCAGTACTTC. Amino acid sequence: CASSLGLAFFEQYF.

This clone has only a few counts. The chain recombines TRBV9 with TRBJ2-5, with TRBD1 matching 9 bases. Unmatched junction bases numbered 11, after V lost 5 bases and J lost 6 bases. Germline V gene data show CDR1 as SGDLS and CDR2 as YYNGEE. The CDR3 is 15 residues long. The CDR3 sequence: CASSPPGQGGKTQYF. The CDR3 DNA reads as TGTGCCAGCAGTCCTCCGGGACAGGGAGGAAAGACCCAGTACTTC.

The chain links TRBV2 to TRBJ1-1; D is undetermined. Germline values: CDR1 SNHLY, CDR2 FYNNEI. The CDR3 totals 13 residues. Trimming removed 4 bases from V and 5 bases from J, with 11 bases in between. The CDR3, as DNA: TGTGCCAGCAGTGCGTCCAGTTGGACTGAAGCTTTCTTT. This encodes CASSASSWTEAFF.

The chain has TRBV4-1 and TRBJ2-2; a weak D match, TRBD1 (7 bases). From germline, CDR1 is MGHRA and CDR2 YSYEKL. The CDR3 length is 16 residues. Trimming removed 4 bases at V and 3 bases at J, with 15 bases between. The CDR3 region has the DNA TGCGCCAGCAGCCCAGGGGGTAGCGGAGACACCGGGGAGCTGTTTTTT. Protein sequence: CASSPGGSGDTGELFF.

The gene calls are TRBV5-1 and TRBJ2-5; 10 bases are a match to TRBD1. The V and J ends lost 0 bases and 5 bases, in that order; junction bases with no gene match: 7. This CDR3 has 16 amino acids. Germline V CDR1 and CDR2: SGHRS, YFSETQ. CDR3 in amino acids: CASSLDGTGAGETQYF. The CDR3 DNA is TGCGCCAGCAGCTTGGACGGGACAGGGGCAGGGGAGACCCAGTACTTC.

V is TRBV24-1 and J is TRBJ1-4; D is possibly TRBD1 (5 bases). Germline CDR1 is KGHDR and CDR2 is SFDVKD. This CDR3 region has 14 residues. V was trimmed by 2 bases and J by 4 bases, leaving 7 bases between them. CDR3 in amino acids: CATSDSGINEKLFF. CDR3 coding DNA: TGTGCCACCAGTGATTCAGGGATTAATGAAAAACTGTTTTTT.

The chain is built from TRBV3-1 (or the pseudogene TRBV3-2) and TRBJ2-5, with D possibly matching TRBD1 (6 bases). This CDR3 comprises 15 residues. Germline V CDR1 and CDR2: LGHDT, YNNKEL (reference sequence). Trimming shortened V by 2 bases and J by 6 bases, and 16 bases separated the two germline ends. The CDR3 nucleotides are TGTGCCAGCAGCCAATTAAGCCAGGGGATTAAGACCCAGTACTTC. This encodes CASSQLSQGIKTQYF.

Here the CDR3 reads CASSPSLAGTRTDTQYF. The CDR3 region has the DNA TGTGCCAGCAGCCCGAGCTTAGCGGGGACCCGCACAGATACGCAGTATTTT. The chain employs TRBV7-2 and TRBJ2-3; 8 bases match TRBD2. The V and J ends lost 5 bases and 1 base, in that order; junction bases with no gene match: 11. The CDR3 is 17 residues long. Germline V gene lookup returns CDR1 SGHTA and CDR2 FQGNSA.

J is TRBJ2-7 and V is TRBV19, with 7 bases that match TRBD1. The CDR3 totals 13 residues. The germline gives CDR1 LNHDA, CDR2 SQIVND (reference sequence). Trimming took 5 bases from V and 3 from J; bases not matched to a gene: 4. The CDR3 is CASSVRDSYEQYF. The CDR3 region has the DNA TGTGCCAGTAGTGTAAGGGACAGCTACGAGCAGTACTTC. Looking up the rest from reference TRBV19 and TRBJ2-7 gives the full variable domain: DGGITQSPKYLFRKEGQNVTLSCEQNLNHDAMYWYRQDPGQGLRLIYYSQIVNDFQKGDIAEGYSVSREKKESFPLTVTSAQKNPTAFYLCASSVRDSYEQYFGPGTRLTVT.

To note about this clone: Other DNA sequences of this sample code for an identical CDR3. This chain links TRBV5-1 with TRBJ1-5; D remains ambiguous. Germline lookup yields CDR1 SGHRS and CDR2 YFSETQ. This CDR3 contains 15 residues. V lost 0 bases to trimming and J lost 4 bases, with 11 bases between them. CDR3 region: CASSLAGGPNQPQHF. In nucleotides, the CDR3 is TGCGCCAGCAGCTTGGCCGGAGGACCTAATCAGCCCCAGCATTTT. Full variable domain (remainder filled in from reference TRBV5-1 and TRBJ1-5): KAGVTQTPRYLIKTRGQQVTLSCSPISGHRSVSWYQQTPGQGLQFLFEYFSETQRNKGNFPGRFSGRQFSNSRSEMNVSTLELGDSALYLCASSLAGGPNQPQHFGDGTRLSIL.

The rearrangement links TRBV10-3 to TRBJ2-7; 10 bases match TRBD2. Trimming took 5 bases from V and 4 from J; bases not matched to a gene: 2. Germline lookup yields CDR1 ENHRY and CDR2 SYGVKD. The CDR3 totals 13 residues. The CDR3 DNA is TGTGCCATCAGTAGCGGGAGGGGGTACGAGCAGTACTTC. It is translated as CAISSGRGYEQYF.

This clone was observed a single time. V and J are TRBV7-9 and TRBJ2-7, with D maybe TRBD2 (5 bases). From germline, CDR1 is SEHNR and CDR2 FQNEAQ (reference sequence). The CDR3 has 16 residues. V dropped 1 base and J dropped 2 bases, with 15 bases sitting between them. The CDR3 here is CASSLVGATPPYEQYF. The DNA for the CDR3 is TGTGCCAGCAGCTTAGTGGGAGCAACCCCACCCTACGAGCAGTACTTC. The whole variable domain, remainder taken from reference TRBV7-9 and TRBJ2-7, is DTGVSQNPRHKITKRGQNVTFRCDPISEHNRLYWYRQTLGQGPEFLTYFQNEAQLEKSRLLSDRFSAERPKGSFSTLEIQRTEQGDSAMYLCASSLVGATPPYEQYFGPGTRLTVT.

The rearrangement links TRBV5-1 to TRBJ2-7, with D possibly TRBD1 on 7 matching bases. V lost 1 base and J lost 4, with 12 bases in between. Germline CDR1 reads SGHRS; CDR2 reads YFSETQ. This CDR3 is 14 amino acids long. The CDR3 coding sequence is TGCGCCAGCAGCTTGAACAGGGGAGGTTACGAGCAGTACTTC. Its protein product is CASSLNRGGYEQYF.

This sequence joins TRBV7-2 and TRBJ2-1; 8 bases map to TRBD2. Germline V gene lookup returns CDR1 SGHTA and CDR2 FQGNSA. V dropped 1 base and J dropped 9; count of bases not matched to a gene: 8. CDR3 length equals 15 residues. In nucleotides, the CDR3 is TGTGCCAGCAGCTTAGATCGGGGGGGGCTTGGTGAGCAGTTCTTC. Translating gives CASSLDRGGLGEQFF.

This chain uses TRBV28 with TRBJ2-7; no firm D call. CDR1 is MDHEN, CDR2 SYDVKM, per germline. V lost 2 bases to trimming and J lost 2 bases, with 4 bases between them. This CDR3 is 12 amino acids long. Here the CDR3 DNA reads TGTGCCAGCAGTTTACCGGCCTACGAGCAGTACTTC. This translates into CASSLPAYEQYF.

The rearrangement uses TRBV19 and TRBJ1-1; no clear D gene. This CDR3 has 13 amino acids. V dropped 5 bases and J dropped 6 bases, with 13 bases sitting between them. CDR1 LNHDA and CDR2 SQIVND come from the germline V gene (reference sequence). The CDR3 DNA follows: TGTGCCAGTAGTCAGTTAACATCCCCTGAAGCTTTCTTT. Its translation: CASSQLTSPEAFF.

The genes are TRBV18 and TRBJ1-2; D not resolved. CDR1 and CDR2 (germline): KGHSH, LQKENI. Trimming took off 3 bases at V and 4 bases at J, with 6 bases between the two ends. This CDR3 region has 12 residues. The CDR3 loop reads CASSPNSYGYTF. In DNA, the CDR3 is TGTGCCAGCTCACCGAACAGCTATGGCTACACCTTC.

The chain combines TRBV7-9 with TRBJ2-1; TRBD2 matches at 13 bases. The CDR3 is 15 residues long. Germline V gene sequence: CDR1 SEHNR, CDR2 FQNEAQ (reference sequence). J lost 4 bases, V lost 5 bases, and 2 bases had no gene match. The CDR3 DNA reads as TGTGCCAGCAGCGCGGGACTAGCGGGGTACAATGAGCAGTTCTTC. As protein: CASSAGLAGYNEQFF.

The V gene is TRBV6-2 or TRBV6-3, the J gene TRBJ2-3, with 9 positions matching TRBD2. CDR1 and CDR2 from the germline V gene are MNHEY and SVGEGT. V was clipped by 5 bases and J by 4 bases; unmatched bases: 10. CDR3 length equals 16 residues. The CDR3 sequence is CASSVLRRGGSDTQYF. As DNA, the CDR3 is TGTGCCAGCAGTGTGTTGAGGCGGGGGGGCTCAGATACGCAGTATTTT.